The rows below give T cell receptor beta chains drawn from one sample of a study of T-cell memory formation after mild COVID-19. TCRdb independently ran MiXCR on the 5' RACE reads; one entry per CDR3 protein. This table holds approximately 190,000 distinct CDR3 sequences, approximately 20% found once. Sequenced sample: PBMCs or a T cell subset sorted from them (not recorded which). Receptors were obtained from an adult woman who had mild COVID-19 (a few samples of this study predate the infection). Cell type and time point are not known. CDR3s leave out the opening cysteine and the closing phenylalanine or tryptophan. D genes are given only for firm matches.

TRBD1,TRBV7-8,TRBJ1-1,ASSPRPPLVGTVNTEAF
-,TRBV5-1,TRBJ2-3,ASSDRPTPFTDTQY
-,TRBV20-1,TRBJ2-7,SATPPPLLHEQY
-,TRBV9,TRBJ1-2,ASSVAEGYYGYT
TRBD2,TRBV6-5,TRBJ2-7,ASSGGPYEQY
TRBD1,TRBV6-5,TRBJ2-1,ASSGRQGPYNEQF
TRBD1,TRBV18,TRBJ1-2,ASSLVWGQGNYGYT
TRBD2,TRBV9,TRBJ2-2,ASSAGLAGVGELF
-,TRBV9,TRBJ2-3,ASSPVGDTQY
TRBD1,TRBV5-1,TRBJ2-3,ASSLEGQGTDTQY
TRBD1,TRBV20-1,TRBJ1-1,SARIPDRAVGPQNTEAF
-,TRBV3-1,TRBJ2-3,ASSQSSGGGGYSDTQY
-,TRBV6-5,TRBJ1-1,ASSYSLGRLNTEAF
TRBD1,TRBV6-1,TRBJ1-3,ASSRQGAGNTIY
-,TRBV20-1,TRBJ1-1,SARKGYTEAF
-,TRBV5-1,TRBJ2-4,ASSLYEGAKNIQY
TRBD1,TRBV13,TRBJ2-7,ASRTGYSYEQY
-,TRBV6-1,TRBJ1-1,ASTGWDTEAF
-,TRBV25-1,TRBJ1-1,ASSRTMNTEAF
-,TRBV15,TRBJ1-6,ATSRVGGQDSPLH
-,TRBV5-1,TRBJ1-1,ASSLVRGNTEAF
-,TRBV6-2/TRBV6-3,TRBJ1-3,ASSPYDSSGNTIY
TRBD1,TRBV20-1,TRBJ1-2,SARKQGGSSGYT
TRBD1,TRBV5-6,TRBJ2-3,ASSSLGQGATDTQY
TRBD1,TRBV16,TRBJ2-2,ASSRFQTGSTGELF
-,TRBV5-5,TRBJ1-5,ASSRQDGNQPQH
TRBD2,TRBV7-8,TRBJ2-3,ASSPSGRGDTQY
-,TRBV11-2,TRBJ2-3,ASSPSAGPDTQY
-,TRBV4-2,TRBJ1-5,ASSQGPGNQPQH
-,TRBV12-3/TRBV12-4,TRBJ2-7,ASSFTEDGYEQY
TRBD2,TRBV11-1,TRBJ2-1,ASRTSGRAGNEQF
-,TRBV4-1,TRBJ1-5,ASSQIGSQPQH
TRBD2,TRBV7-2,TRBJ2-1,ASSLGLAGVVNLNEQF
TRBD1,TRBV7-8,TRBJ2-3,ASSLRQGDTQY
TRBD2,TRBV9,TRBJ2-7,ASSVSSGGYEQY
-,TRBV5-1,TRBJ2-2,ASSLGGSGNTGELF
-,TRBV20-1,TRBJ1-2,SARDLVWANYGYT
-,TRBV5-1,TRBJ1-2,ASSNGPSGGYT
TRBD2,TRBV12-3/TRBV12-4,TRBJ2-1,ASSDTSGTLDEQF
-,TRBV9,TRBJ2-3,ASSVYARSSADTQY
TRBD2,TRBV5-4,TRBJ2-2,ASSTRLAGVGELF
-,TRBV4-2,TRBJ2-1,ASSQDWRGTYNEQF
-,TRBV7-2,TRBJ2-3,ASSLIPRPEDTQY
-,TRBV20-1,TRBJ1-2,SARVAGGVYGYT
TRBD2,TRBV3-1,TRBJ2-7,ASSPRTSGFPYEQY
TRBD1,TRBV18,TRBJ2-5,ASSPKGGAGGETQY
-,TRBV5-6,TRBJ2-7,ASSLGARLGEQY
TRBD1,TRBV12-3/TRBV12-4,TRBJ1-1,ASSTTGTGVTEAF
-,TRBV4-3,TRBJ1-1,ASSQEAGSYTEAF
-,TRBV5-4,TRBJ2-5,ASSLSPGWRDPYQETQY
TRBD2,TRBV5-1,TRBJ2-5,ASTPSGIRETQY
TRBD2,TRBV7-3,TRBJ2-3,ASSSSSAGGLDTQY
TRBD2,TRBV5-1,TRBJ2-1,ASSVGLAGGPLYNEQF
-,TRBV29-1,TRBJ1-2,SVDLGYGYT
-,TRBV7-9,TRBJ2-3,ASSPADHTQY
-,TRBV18,TRBJ1-1,ASSPVRKGVSTEAF